The 24 T cell receptor beta chains listed next were all sequenced from one sample in a study of OX40 agonist ivuxolimab in advanced cancers. The protocol was immunoSEQ multiplex PCR, while the TCRdb copy is restricted to in-frame clones and leaves out a portion. The sample holds about 62,000 clones, 79% seen once. This specimen was CD4+ or CD8+ T cells sorted from blood, taken in a trial of the OX40 agonist ivuxolimab. The origin of the receptors is an adult with an advanced solid tumor such as melanoma, head and neck, liver or kidney cancer.

The chain uses TRBV19 and TRBJ1-2; D gene ambiguous. CDR1 and CDR2 from the germline V gene are LNHDA and SQIVND (reference sequence). The CDR3 loop spans 13 amino acids. Trimming took 3 bases from V and 4 from J, leaving 9 bases between them. The CDR3 DNA reads TGTGCCAGTAGTATCAACAGTCTCTATGGCTACACCTTC. Translating gives CASSINSLYGYTF.

This chain uses TRBV4-2 with TRBJ2-2; 10 nucleotides line up with TRBD1. V shed 1 base, J shed 6 bases, and the junction held 5 bases outside the gene matches. The germline gives CDR1 LGHNA, CDR2 YNFKEQ. This CDR3 is 16 amino acids long. CDR3 DNA: TGTGCCAGCAGCCAAGGGGGACAGGGGTCCCCCGGGGAGCTGTTTTTT. Its translation: CASSQGGQGSPGELFF.

V gene TRBV9 combines with J gene TRBJ2-3, with TRBD2 matching 7 bases. The CDR3 contains 16 residues. V was pared by 5 bases and J by 0 bases, with 9 bases of the junction left unmatched. The germline CDR1 and CDR2 sequences are SGDLS and YYNGEE. The CDR3 loop reads CASRDERTSSTDTQYF. CDR3 in DNA: TGTGCCAGCAGGGATGAGAGGACTAGTAGCACAGATACGCAGTATTTT.

V gene TRBV14 combines with J gene TRBJ1-2; TRBD1 matches at 8 bases. Germline CDR1 reads SGHDN; CDR2 reads FVKESK. V lost 3 bases, J lost 8 bases, and 14 bases stayed unmatched. The CDR3 consists of 16 residues. The CDR3 coding sequence is TGTGCCAGCAGCCATAAAGCCATACAGGGGGTTTACGGCTACACCTTC. Translated: CASSHKAIQGVYGYTF.

This clone has only one observation. This rearrangement joins TRBV10-3 to TRBJ1-1, with D tentatively TRBD1 (5 bases). The CDR3 is 14 residues long. Per the germline V gene, CDR1 is ENHRY and CDR2 is SYGVKD. The ends were cut back, 0 bases at V and 6 bases at J, with 11 bases in the middle. The CDR3 nucleotides are TGTGCCATCAGTGAGTCTGAGGGGAGCGCTGAAGCTTTCTTT. The encoded protein is CAISESEGSAEAFF.

The J gene is TRBJ2-3, the V gene TRBV7-3; D is possibly TRBD1 (5 bases). Trimming stripped 7 bases from V and 6 bases from J, with 20 bases between. CDR3 length equals 15 residues. Germline CDR1 is SGHTA and CDR2 is FQGTGA. The CDR3 DNA follows: TGTGCCAGCAAGGTAGGGGATCTGATGTTTGATACGCAGTATTTT. This encodes CASKVGDLMFDTQYF.

This clone came up a few times. The chain couples TRBV7-2 to TRBJ2-1, with 9 bases lining up with TRBD2. This CDR3 contains 17 residues. Germline V gene data show CDR1 as SGHTA and CDR2 as FQGNSA. The V segment lost 4 bases and the J segment 0 bases; nucleotides outside the gene matches: 7. CDR3 sequence: CASSSKTSGYSYNEQFF. CDR3 nucleotides: TGTGCCAGCAGCTCCAAAACTAGCGGGTACTCCTACAATGAGCAGTTCTTC.

This chain connects TRBV19 to TRBJ2-1; D unclear. V was shortened by 0 bases and J by 6 bases, with 9 bases between the two germline ends. The CDR3 totals 14 residues. Germline CDR1 and CDR2: LNHDA and SQIVND (reference sequence). DNA for the CDR3: TGTGCCAGTAGTATAGATGGCCTTCCCAATGAGCAGTTCTTC. It specifies CASSIDGLPNEQFF.

The chain recombines TRBV7-9 with TRBJ2-2; tentative D call: TRBD1 (6 bases). Trimming cost V 11 bases and J 2 bases, with 15 bases left between them. CDR1 SEHNR and CDR2 FQNEAQ come from the germline V gene (reference sequence). This CDR3 is built from 14 residues. CDR3 region: CAGTGIANTGELFF. CDR3 nucleotide sequence: TGTGCCGGAACAGGGATCGCTAACACCGGGGAGCTGTTTTTT.

The sample holds a few counts of this clone. A much larger clonotype is one base distant, so this may be a read error. The rearrangement joins TRBV7-2 to TRBJ2-1; D is unclear. Germline lookup yields CDR1 SGHTA and CDR2 FQGNSA. CDR3 length: 12 residues. V was shortened by 1 base and J by 6 bases, with 4 bases between the two germline ends. The CDR3 loop reads CASSLDSNEQFF. The CDR3, as DNA: TGTGCCAGCAGCTTAGATAGCAATGAGCAGTTCTTC.

The J gene is TRBJ2-7, the V gene TRBV9; TRBD2 aligns across 9 bases. Trimming took 4 bases from V and 2 from J; bases not matched to a gene: 7. The CDR3 has 15 amino acids. The germline CDR1 and CDR2 sequences are SGDLS and YYNGEE. In nucleotides, the CDR3 is TGTGCCAGCAGCCCTCGGGCTAGCGGGACCTACGAGCAGTACTTC. Its protein product is CASSPRASGTYEQYF.

The rearrangement links TRBV19 to TRBJ1-5; D not certain. The V end lost 5 bases, the J end lost 7 bases, and 15 bases lay between the germline ends. The CDR3 loop spans 14 amino acids. Per germline, CDR1 LNHDA and CDR2 SQIVND (reference sequence). The CDR3 protein is CASSPGRASQPQHF. The DNA for the CDR3 is TGTGCCAGTAGTCCCGGGAGGGCTAGCCAGCCCCAGCATTTT.

The chain uses TRBV10-2 and TRBJ2-5; D not resolved. V lost 6 bases and J 0 bases, leaving 8 bases between the germline ends. Germline loops: CDR1 WSHSY, CDR2 SAAADI. CDR3 size: 13 residues. The CDR3, as DNA: TGCGCCAGCAGCACACAGTACCAAGAGACCCAGTACTTC. This sequence encodes CASSTQYQETQYF.

The chain combines TRBV5-8 with TRBJ1-1; 10 bases line up with TRBD1. This CDR3 region has 12 residues. V was clipped by 4 bases and J by 8 bases; unmatched bases: 2. Germline V gene lookup returns CDR1 SGHTS and CDR2 YDEGEE. The CDR3 here is CASSPDRGEAFF. The CDR3 DNA reads as TGTGCCAGCAGCCCGGACAGGGGGGAAGCTTTCTTT.

The chain couples TRBV5-1 to TRBJ1-4, with 8 bases fitting TRBD1. The germline CDR1 and CDR2 sequences are SGHRS and YFSETQ. The J segment lost 4 bases and the V segment lost 1 base, leaving 3 bases of the junction unmatched. This CDR3 is 15 amino acids long. In DNA, the CDR3 is TGCGCCAGCAGCTTGACAGGGGGTGATAATGAAAAACTGTTTTTT. Its protein product is CASSLTGGDNEKLFF. The full variable domain, rest sourced from reference TRBV5-1 and TRBJ1-4, is KAGVTQTPRYLIKTRGQQVTLSCSPISGHRSVSWYQQTPGQGLQFLFEYFSETQRNKGNFPGRFSGRQFSNSRSEMNVSTLELGDSALYLCASSLTGGDNEKLFFGSGTQLSVL.

The chain has TRBV9 and TRBJ2-1, with D possibly called TRBD1 or TRBD2 (5 bases each). Looked up from germline, CDR1 is SGDLS and CDR2 is YYNGEE. V lost 4 bases, J lost 2 bases, and 19 bases lay in between. The CDR3 covers 17 residues. CDR3 amino acids: CASSPQGRRGAYNEQFF. The CDR3 DNA reads as TGTGCCAGCAGCCCCCAGGGACGGCGAGGGGCCTACAATGAGCAGTTCTTC.

V usage is TRBV6-6 and J usage is TRBJ1-1, with 8 nucleotides matching TRBD1. The ends lost 6 bases at V and 0 bases at J; junction bases unmatched: 6. The CDR3 loop spans 15 amino acids. Germline CDR1 and CDR2: MNHNY and SVGAGI (reference sequence). CDR3 nucleotide sequence: TGTGCCAGCAGGAGAACAGGGGGGGTGAACACTGAAGCTTTCTTT. Amino acid sequence: CASRRTGGVNTEAFF.

In DNA, the CDR3 is TGTGCCAGCATCCAGGGCTCTGGAGTTGAAGCTTTCTTT. Its protein product is CASIQGSGVEAFF. The chain joins TRBV6-5 to TRBJ1-1; D possibly corresponds to TRBD1 (5 bases). This CDR3 has 13 amino acids. From germline, CDR1 is MNHEY and CDR2 SVGAGI. V was shortened by 7 bases and J by 7 bases, with 16 bases between the two germline ends.

This clone came up a few times. The J gene is TRBJ2-3, the V gene TRBV11-2; D perhaps matches TRBD2 (7 bases). Germline V lookup: CDR1 SGHAT, CDR2 FQNNGV. The V end was cut by 5 bases, the J end by 4 bases, with 16 bases between. The CDR3 runs to 15 residues. In DNA, the CDR3 is TGTGCCAGCAGCGAGGAGGGGGGGCCTGCAGATACGCAGTATTTT. Its protein is CASSEEGGPADTQYF. Looking up the rest from reference TRBV11-2 and TRBJ2-3 gives the full variable domain: EAGVAQSPRYKIIEKRQSVAFWCNPISGHATLYWYQQILGQGPKLLIQFQNNGVVDDSQLPKDRFSAERLKGVDSTLKIQPAKLEDSAVYLCASSEEGGPADTQYFGPGTRLTVL.

The V gene is TRBV7-3, the J gene TRBJ2-6; no clear D. The CDR3 covers 12 residues. Looked up from germline, CDR1 is SGHTA and CDR2 is FQGTGA. The CDR3 loop is CSGYSGANVLTF. The CDR3 DNA reads as TGTTCCGGGTACTCTGGGGCCAACGTCCTGACTTTC.

This chain joins TRBV9 and TRBJ1-2, with D perhaps TRBD1 (5 bases). Trimming stripped 4 bases from V and 10 bases from J, with 20 bases between. The CDR3 totals 14 residues. Germline V lookup: CDR1 SGDLS, CDR2 YYNGEE. CDR3 loop: CASSPGAGRNDYTF. CDR3 nucleotide sequence: TGTGCCAGCAGCCCCGGGGCGGGGAGGAATGACTACACCTTC.

The chain uses TRBV6-6 and TRBJ2-3, with TRBD2 matching over 9 bases. Unmatched junction bases numbered 6, after V lost 5 bases and J lost 6 bases. The germline gives CDR1 MNHNY, CDR2 SVGAGI (reference sequence). The CDR3 consists of 14 residues. This CDR3 reads CASSEAGGRDTQYF. The CDR3 bases are TGTGCCAGCAGTGAGGCGGGGGGGCGGGATACGCAGTATTTT.

The V call is TRBV2, the J call TRBJ2-2, with a possible D match to TRBD2 (5 bases). The CDR3 extends over 16 amino acids. Per the germline V gene, CDR1 is SNHLY and CDR2 is FYNNEI. V was clipped by 4 bases and J by 5 bases, with 17 bases between them. This CDR3 is CASSVLGGQFTGELFF. The CDR3, as DNA: TGTGCCAGCAGTGTCCTTGGCGGGCAATTTACCGGGGAGCTGTTTTTT.

V usage is TRBV4-3 and J usage is TRBJ2-3, with D tentatively TRBD2 (6 bases). Germline CDR1 is LGHNA and CDR2 is YSLEER. V was pared by 2 bases and J by 1 base, with 13 bases between. The CDR3 sequence is 16 residues long. CDR3: CASSQFLGGGTDTQYF. CDR3 nucleotides: TGCGCCAGCAGCCAATTTTTGGGGGGTGGCACAGATACGCAGTATTTT.